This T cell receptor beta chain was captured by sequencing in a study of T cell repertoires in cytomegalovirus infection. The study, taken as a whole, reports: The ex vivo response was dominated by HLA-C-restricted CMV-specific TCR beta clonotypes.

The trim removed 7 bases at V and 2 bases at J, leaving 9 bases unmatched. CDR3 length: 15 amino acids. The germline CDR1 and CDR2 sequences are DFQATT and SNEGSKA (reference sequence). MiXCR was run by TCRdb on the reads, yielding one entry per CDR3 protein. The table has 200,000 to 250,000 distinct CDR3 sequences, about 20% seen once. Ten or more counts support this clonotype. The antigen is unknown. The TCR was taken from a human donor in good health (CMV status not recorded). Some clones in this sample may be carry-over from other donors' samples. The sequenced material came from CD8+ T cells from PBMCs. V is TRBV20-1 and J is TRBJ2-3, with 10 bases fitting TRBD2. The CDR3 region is CSVGLAGDPTDTQYF. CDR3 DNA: TGCAGTGTGGGGCTAGCGGGGGATCCCACAGATACGCAGTATTTT.